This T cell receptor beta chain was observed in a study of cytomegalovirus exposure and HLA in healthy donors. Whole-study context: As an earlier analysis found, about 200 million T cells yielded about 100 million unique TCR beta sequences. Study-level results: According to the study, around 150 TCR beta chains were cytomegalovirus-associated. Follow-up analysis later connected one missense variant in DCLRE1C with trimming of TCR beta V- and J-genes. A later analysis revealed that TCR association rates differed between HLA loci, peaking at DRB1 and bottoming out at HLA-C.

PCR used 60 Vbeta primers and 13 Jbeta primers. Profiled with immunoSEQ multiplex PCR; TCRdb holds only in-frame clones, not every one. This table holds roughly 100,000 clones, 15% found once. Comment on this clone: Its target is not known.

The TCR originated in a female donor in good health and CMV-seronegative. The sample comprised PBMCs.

CDR3 residues: CASSYSLQGRDTQYF. Written as DNA, the CDR3 is TGTGCCAGCAGTTACTCGCTGCAGGGAAGAGATACGCAGTATTTT. The V gene is TRBV6-5, the J gene TRBJ2-3; tentatively, D is TRBD1 (5 bases). The germline V gene has CDR1 MNHEY and CDR2 SVGAGI. The CDR3 extends over 15 amino acids. V was cut by 0 bases and J by 5 bases, with 12 bases left in between.